The clone carrying this T cell receptor beta chain was detected only once. The sample belongs to a study of CD8+ T cells in alopecia areata. Study-level background: Oral tofacitinib, 5 to 10 mg twice daily, was given in an open-label trial. Dosing with tofacitinib proceeded for 6 to 18 months, followed by 6 months off drug.

Those with alopecia areata gave lesional scalp punch biopsies and peripheral blood. A FACSAria was used to sort CD4+ and CD8+ T cells. These cells came from PBMCs. cDNA prepared by RNA extraction and subsequent reverse transcription served as the template for sequencing. The method was immunoSEQ multiplex PCR; TCRdb's version includes in-frame clones alone and lacks a portion of them. Found here are some 170,000 clones, 65% to 75% of them singletons; the top ten hold more than 9.5%. The sample consisted of CD8+ T cells sorted from blood, taken at week 0. This receptor was obtained from a human donor with alopecia areata.

The CDR3 spells CSVSGDKGDPQHF. The CDR3 DNA is TGCAGCGTTTCGGGAGACAAGGGTGATCCCCAGCATTTT. V and J are TRBV29-1 and TRBJ1-5; D is ambiguous. CDR1 SQVTM and CDR2 ANQGSEA come from the germline V gene. The CDR3 runs 13 residues. Trimming cost V 5 bases and J 10 bases, with 18 bases left between them.